The 24 T cell receptor beta chains listed next were all sequenced from one sample in a study of T cells in localized non-small cell lung cancer. TCRdb's table, derived via immunoSEQ multiplex PCR, lists solely in-frame clones and lacks some. The data hold 72,000 or so clones, with 80% to 90% observed a single time. The sample consisted of peripheral blood, taken before any cancer treatment. These TCRs come from a male donor at least 60 years old with stage III squamous cell lung carcinoma.

The V call is TRBV18, the J call TRBJ1-1; D may be TRBD1 (5 bases). Trimming took off 0 bases at V and 0 bases at J, with 8 bases between the two ends. CDR3 length equals 15 residues. CDR1 is KGHSH and CDR2 is LQKENI in the germline V gene. CDR3 sequence (DNA): TGTGCCAGCTCACCACCGGGGCAGTTGAACACTGAAGCTTTCTTT. Translating it yields CASSPPGQLNTEAFF.

The chain carries TRBV19 and TRBJ1-2, with D unclear. The CDR3 covers 15 residues. Trimming removed 0 bases from V and 4 bases from J, with 12 bases in between. Germline V gene data show CDR1 as LNHDA and CDR2 as SQIVND (reference sequence). The CDR3 here is CASSIDSTWSYGYTF. CDR3 DNA: TGTGCCAGTAGTATAGATAGTACCTGGAGCTATGGCTACACCTTC.

This clone was recorded a few times. The chain couples TRBV18 to TRBJ1-1; weak D call: TRBD1 (5 bases). Trimming removed 3 bases from V and 3 bases from J, with 11 bases in between. The germline V gene has CDR1 KGHSH and CDR2 LQKENI. The CDR3 contains 14 residues. The CDR3 bases are TGTGCCAGCTCACCGGCAGGGACGGACACTGAAGCTTTCTTT. It translates to CASSPAGTDTEAFF.

This chain connects TRBV4-1 to TRBJ2-3, with 7 bases that match TRBD2. Trimming at V came to 5 bases and at J to 2 bases, leaving 7 bases not matched to a gene. Per germline, CDR1 MGHRA and CDR2 YSYEKL. The CDR3 spans 15 residues. The CDR3 spells CASSYRAGLTDTQYF. The DNA for the CDR3 is TGCGCCAGCAGCTACCGAGCGGGGCTCACAGATACGCAGTATTTT.

As to this clone: This same CDR3 is encoded by further DNA sequences in the sample. V is TRBV30 and J is TRBJ1-3; no firm D call. Germline V CDR1 and CDR2: GTSNPN, SVGIG (reference sequence). Trimming cost V 0 bases and J 2 bases, with 5 bases left between them. The CDR3 has 13 residues. In DNA, the CDR3 is TGTGCCTGGAGTGTTAGCGCTGGAAACACCATATATTTT. Encoded protein: CAWSVSAGNTIYF.

V gene TRBV7-2 combines with J gene TRBJ2-3, with D possibly being TRBD2 (6 bases). The CDR3 is 15 residues long. CDR1 and CDR2 (germline): SGHTA, FQGNSA. The germline V and J ends were trimmed by 1 base and 2 bases, with 10 bases remaining between them. Here the CDR3 DNA reads TGTGCCAGCAGCTTAGGAAGCGGGTACACAGATACGCAGTATTTT. It codes for CASSLGSGYTDTQYF. Combining the CDR3 with reference TRBV7-2 and TRBJ2-3 gives the whole variable domain GAGVSQSPSNKVTEKGKDVELRCDPISGHTALYWYRQSLGQGLEFLIYFQGNSAPDKSGLPSDRFSAERTGGSVSTLTIQRTQQEDSAVYLCASSLGSGYTDTQYFGPGTRLTVL.

The chain is built from TRBV9 and TRBJ1-5; D gene uncertain. The CDR3 spans 13 residues. V was shortened by 5 bases and J by 5 bases, with 11 bases between the two germline ends. Germline V lookup: CDR1 SGDLS, CDR2 YYNGEE. CDR3 protein: CASSKSSDQPQHF. CDR3 DNA sequence: TGTGCCAGCAGTAAAAGTTCAGATCAGCCCCAGCATTTT.

The rearrangement joins TRBV9 to TRBJ1-1, with TRBD1 identical over 7 bases. V lost 0 bases to trimming and J lost 1 base; unmatched junction nucleotides: 3. Germline V lookup: CDR1 SGDLS, CDR2 YYNGEE. This CDR3 is built from 15 residues. CDR3 sequence: CASSVGQGANTEAFF. The CDR3 DNA sequence: TGTGCCAGCAGCGTAGGACAGGGAGCGAACACTGAAGCTTTCTTT.

V gene TRBV27 combines with J gene TRBJ2-3; D is tentatively TRBD1 or TRBD2 (5 bases each). There are 21 residues in the CDR3. Germline V CDR1 and CDR2: MNHEY, SMNVEV (reference sequence). V lost 4 bases to trimming and J lost 0 bases, with 29 bases between them. CDR3 nucleotide sequence: TGTGCCAGCAGTTCCCTTCCCCCGTCCCCCCTCGGGACGGCTAGCACAGATACGCAGTATTTT. Its protein is CASSSLPPSPLGTASTDTQYF.

The chain recombines TRBV29-1 with TRBJ2-1; D is tentatively TRBD1 or TRBD2 (7 bases each). The CDR3 spans 13 residues. Germline loops: CDR1 SQVTM, CDR2 ANQGSEA. V dropped 5 bases and J dropped 9 bases, with 17 bases sitting between them. CDR3 DNA sequence: TGCAGCGTTTTTCCAGGGGGGGGGAGTGAGCAGTTCTTC. Protein: CSVFPGGGSEQFF.

V is TRBV9 and J is TRBJ2-3; tentatively, D is TRBD1 (5 bases). V lost 4 bases and J 5 bases, leaving 20 bases between the germline ends. The V gene's germline CDR1 is SGDLS and CDR2 YYNGEE. This CDR3 has 16 residues. The CDR3 sequence: CASSPSLRGNVDTQYF. In DNA, the CDR3 is TGTGCCAGCAGCCCGTCATTAAGGGGTAACGTAGATACGCAGTATTTT.

The chain uses TRBV7-9 and TRBJ1-1; no definite D call. The length of the CDR3 is 12 residues. The germline V gene has CDR1 SEHNR and CDR2 FQNEAQ (reference sequence). V lost 1 base to trimming and J lost 3 bases, with 3 bases between them. The CDR3 protein is CASSLGYTEAFF. In nucleotides, the CDR3 is TGTGCCAGCAGCTTAGGTTACACTGAAGCTTTCTTT.

The chain combines TRBV19 with TRBJ1-1, with D hard to call. Trimming removed 7 bases at V and 0 bases at J, with 18 bases between. CDR1 is LNHDA and CDR2 is SQIVND in the germline V gene (reference sequence). The CDR3 is 16 amino acids. The CDR3 loop is CASTRGGNQMNTEAFF. The CDR3, as DNA: TGTGCCAGTACCCGGGGAGGAAATCAGATGAACACTGAAGCTTTCTTT.

The chain is built from TRBV15 and TRBJ2-3; D not resolved. Germline-derived CDR1 and CDR2 are LNHNV and YYDKDF (reference sequence). The CDR3 is 15 amino acids. The ends were cut back, 0 bases at V and 2 bases at J, with 9 bases in the middle. In DNA form, the CDR3 reads TGTGCCACCAGCAGAGATCATCAGTCCACAGATACGCAGTATTTT. Protein product: CATSRDHQSTDTQYF. The variable domain in full, completed from reference TRBV15 and TRBJ2-3, reads DAMVIQNPRYQVTQFGKPVTLSCSQTLNHNVMYWYQQKSSQAPKLLFHYYDKDFNNEADTPDNFQSRRPNTSFCFLDIRSPGLGDTAMYLCATSRDHQSTDTQYFGPGTRLTVL.

This sequence joins TRBV20-1 and TRBJ2-7; D unclear. The CDR3 is 11 amino acids. The germline V and J ends were trimmed by 8 bases and 3 bases, with 11 bases remaining between them. Germline assignment: CDR1 DFQATT and CDR2 SNEGSKA (reference sequence). The CDR3 here is CSPYGRYEQYV. DNA for the CDR3: TGCAGTCCCTATGGACGCTACGAGCAGTACGTC.

This chain joins TRBV7-9 and TRBJ1-1; no clear D gene. Per the germline V gene, CDR1 is SEHNR and CDR2 is FQNEAQ (reference sequence). The CDR3 runs 13 residues. Trimming took off 5 bases at V and 2 bases at J, with 9 bases between the two ends. The CDR3 loop reads CASSMDQNTEAFF. The CDR3, as DNA: TGTGCCAGCAGCATGGATCAAAACACTGAAGCTTTCTTT.

J is TRBJ1-1 and V is TRBV29-1; D unclear. Trimming took off 6 bases at V and 11 bases at J, with 16 bases between the two ends. Germline V gene data show CDR1 as SQVTM and CDR2 as ANQGSEA. CDR3 size: 11 residues. The CDR3 nucleotides read TGCAGCGTGGGAGCATCGTCGTCGGCTTTCTTT. Its protein product is CSVGASSSAFF.

The genes are TRBV7-8 and TRBJ2-7; D is undetermined. CDR3 length: 13 amino acids. Trimming cost V 5 bases and J 5 bases, with 13 bases left between them. Germline CDR1 reads SGHVS; CDR2 reads FQNEAQ. This chain's CDR3 is CASSVSFGNEQYF. The DNA for the CDR3 is TGTGCCAGCAGCGTTAGTTTTGGGAACGAGCAGTACTTC.

The gene calls are TRBV6-5 and TRBJ1-6; TRBD1 matches 10 bases. Per germline, CDR1 MNHEY and CDR2 SVGAGI. The CDR3 runs to 14 residues. The ends lost 4 bases at V and 10 bases at J; junction bases unmatched: 4. In nucleotides, the CDR3 is TGTGCCAGCAGTTCGGACAGGGGGGGGTCACCCCTCCACTTT. Protein: CASSSDRGGSPLHF.

In DNA form, the CDR3 reads TGTGCCAGCAGTTTAGGGGAGTTGGACACTGAAGCTTTCTTT. Translation gives CASSLGELDTEAFF. The rearrangement links TRBV28 to TRBJ1-1; D gene uncertain. Germline loops: CDR1 MDHEN, CDR2 SYDVKM. This CDR3 has 14 residues. The V and J ends lost 2 bases and 3 bases respectively, with 10 bases between them.

This chain joins TRBV6-6 and TRBJ2-3; weak D call: TRBD2 (7 bases). CDR1 and CDR2 from the germline V gene are MNHNY and SVGAGI (reference sequence). The CDR3 sequence is 14 residues long. Trimming pared 2 bases from V and 6 bases from J, leaving 12 bases between. Written as DNA, the CDR3 is TGTGCCAGCAGTTACAGCAGGGGAGGGGATACGCAGTATTTT. Translating it yields CASSYSRGGDTQYF.

The chain joins TRBV18 to TRBJ1-1, with TRBD1 as a possible D gene (6 bases). The CDR3 runs 15 residues. Germline-derived CDR1 and CDR2 are KGHSH and LQKENI. V lost 5 bases to trimming and J lost 1 base, with 14 bases between them. CDR3 coding DNA: TGTGCCAGCTCAATACCGGGACACAAGAACACTGAAGCTTTCTTT. Translating gives CASSIPGHKNTEAFF.

This rearrangement joins TRBV7-9 to TRBJ2-3; no clear D. The CDR3 covers 13 residues. V was trimmed by 5 bases and J by 6 bases, leaving 12 bases between them. Germline V gives CDR1 SEHNR, CDR2 FQNEAQ (reference sequence). The CDR3 here is CASSPRNGDTQYF. CDR3 bases: TGTGCCAGCAGCCCTAGGAATGGTGATACGCAGTATTTT.

The rearrangement links TRBV19 to TRBJ2-3; 12 bases map to TRBD1. The junction had 8 bases not matched to a gene; V was cut back by 7 bases and J by 6 bases. The CDR3 runs to 15 residues. CDR1 is LNHDA, CDR2 SQIVND, per germline (reference sequence). The CDR3 bases are TGTGCCAGTACGCAGGGACAGGGGGCTTCCGATACGCAGTATTTT. Translated: CASTQGQGASDTQYF. The full variable domain, with the rest looked up from reference TRBV19 and TRBJ2-3, is DGGITQSPKYLFRKEGQNVTLSCEQNLNHDAMYWYRQDPGQGLRLIYYSQIVNDFQKGDIAEGYSVSREKKESFPLTVTSAQKNPTAFYLCASTQGQGASDTQYFGPGTRLTVL.